This T cell receptor (beta chain) was found in a study of T cell changes during pregnancy in multiple sclerosis. The V end lost 0 bases, the J end lost 3 bases, and 11 bases lay between the germline ends. CDR1 is SEHNR, CDR2 FQNEAQ, per germline (reference sequence). The CDR3 loop spans 15 amino acids. TCRdb's copy holds only in-frame clones and misses some; the assay was immunoSEQ multiplex PCR. The sample consists of roughly 64,000 clones, roughly 90% of them appearing once. The origin of this receptor is a female donor with multiple sclerosis, enrolled in a pregnancy study. The material was peripheral blood, obtained in the second trimester of pregnancy. The chain has TRBV7-9 and TRBJ1-2, with D perhaps matching TRBD1 (5 bases). The CDR3 coding sequence is TGTGCCAGCAGCTTAGCGCAAGGAGGGGACTATGGCTACACCTTC. Translated: CASSLAQGGDYGYTF. Full variable domain (missing parts from reference TRBV7-9 and TRBJ1-2): DTGVSQNPRHKITKRGQNVTFRCDPISEHNRLYWYRQTLGQGPEFLTYFQNEAQLEKSRLLSDRFSAERPKGSFSTLEIQRTEQGDSAMYLCASSLAQGGDYGYTFGSGTRLTVV.